The rows below give T cell receptor beta chains drawn from one sample of a study of type 1 regulatory T cells. Their antigens are not known. Each CDR3 protein is one row after TCRdb ran MiXCR on the reads. The sample has about 62,000 distinct CDR3 sequences, 55% to 65% seen once. What was sequenced was cultured non-Tr1 T cells, either the whole culture or a sorted T cell fraction (not recorded which). The source of these receptors is a human donor in good health. The CDR3 runs from the conserved cysteine through the conserved F or W. A D gene is named only where the DNA matches it firmly. Clone size is not always given. Where it is, it says once, few, many or a class for expanded clones.

>-|few|TRBJ1-1|TRBV5-1
TGCGCCAGCAGCTTGGTTTCGGGTACGAACACTGAAGCTTTCTTT
CASSLVSGTNTEAFF
>-|-|TRBJ2-3|TRBV7-6
TGTGCCAGCAGCAAACAGACGGGGGAGGATACGCAGTATTTT
CASSKQTGEDTQYF
>-|few|TRBJ1-6|TRBV4-1
TGCGCCAGCAGCCAAGTTCCAGGGGTCAATTCACCCCTCCACTTT
CASSQVPGVNSPLHF
>-|-|TRBJ2-3|TRBV27
TGTGCCAGCAGTTTAGGTTCCAGGGTTACGCAGTATTTT
CASSLGSRVTQYF
>TRBD2|-|TRBJ2-3|TRBV29-1
TGCAGCGTTGAATGGTTTAGCGGGAGGAGCACAGATACGCAGTATTTT
CSVEWFSGRSTDTQYF
>-|-|TRBJ1-5|TRBV30
TGTGCCTGGAGCCCCATGAGAAATCAGCCCCAGCATTTT
CAWSPMRNQPQHF
>TRBD2|few|TRBJ2-1|TRBV6-2/TRBV6-3
TGTGCCAGCAGCCGACCGGGACTAGCGGACAATGAGCAGTTCTTC
CASSRPGLADNEQFF
>TRBD1|-|TRBJ1-2|TRBV20-1
TGCAGTGCGACGGGACAGGGCTATGGCTACACCTTC
CSATGQGYGYTF
>TRBD2|-|TRBJ2-3|TRBV19
TGTGCCAGTAGTCCTCCAGGGACTAGCGGGTTTACTAGCACAGATACGCAGTATTTT
CASSPPGTSGFTSTDTQYF
>-|few|TRBJ1-1|TRBV5-5
TGTGCCAGCAGCTTAGCGGTGAACACTGAAGCTTTCTTT
CASSLAVNTEAFF
>-|-|TRBJ1-1|TRBV30
TGTGCCTGGAGTGTTAAAGGCCTGGGGGGGACTGAAGCTTTCTTT
CAWSVKGLGGTEAFF
>TRBD2|-|TRBJ2-7|TRBV5-1
TGCGCCAGCAGCCCTTTCGCGGGGACTATGGAGGAGCAGTACTTC
CASSPFAGTMEEQYF
>TRBD1|-|TRBJ2-2|TRBV6-2/TRBV6-3
TGTGCCAGCAGTTACCTACAGGGGATTTCCACCTTGACGAACACCGGGGAGCTGTTTTTT
CASSYLQGISTLTNTGELFF
>-|-|TRBJ1-4|TRBV20-1
TGCAGTGCCCCAAAGGGGGTTTCTAATGAAAAACTGTTTTTT
CSAPKGVSNEKLFF
>-|few|TRBJ1-1|TRBV20-1
TGCAGTGCTAGATTCCACGCAATTGGGACTGAAGCTTTCTTT
CSARFHAIGTEAFF
>-|-|TRBJ2-2|TRBV4-2
TGTGCCAGCAGCTTAGGGGAAAACGGGGAGCTGTTTTTT
CASSLGENGELFF
>-|once|TRBJ1-1|TRBV15
TGTGCCACCAGCAGAGGATTTCAGGGAAACACTGAAGCTTTCTTT
CATSRGFQGNTEAFF
>TRBD1|once|TRBJ2-7|TRBV27
TGTGCCAGCAGTTTACGACAGGGGCGCCCCGAGCAGTACTTC
CASSLRQGRPEQYF
>-|once|TRBJ2-7|TRBV7-2
TGTGCCAGCAGCTCAAGCCGGGCCCTGGGCGGATACGAGCAGTACTTC
CASSSSRALGGYEQYF
>-|-|TRBJ1-6|TRBV12-3/TRBV12-4
TGTGCCAGCAGACTTGGCGGCGATTCACCCCTCCACTTT
CASRLGGDSPLHF